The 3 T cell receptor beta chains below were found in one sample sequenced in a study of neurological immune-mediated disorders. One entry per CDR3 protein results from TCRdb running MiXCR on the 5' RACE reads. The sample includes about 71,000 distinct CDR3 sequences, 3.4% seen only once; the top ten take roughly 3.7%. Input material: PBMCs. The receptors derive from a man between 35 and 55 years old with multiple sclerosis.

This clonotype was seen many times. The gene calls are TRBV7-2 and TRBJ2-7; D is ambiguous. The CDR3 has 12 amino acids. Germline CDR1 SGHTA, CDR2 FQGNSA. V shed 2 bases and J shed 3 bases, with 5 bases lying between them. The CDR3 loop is CASSLSHYEQYF. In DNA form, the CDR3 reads TGTGCCAGCAGCTTATCCCACTACGAGCAGTACTTC.

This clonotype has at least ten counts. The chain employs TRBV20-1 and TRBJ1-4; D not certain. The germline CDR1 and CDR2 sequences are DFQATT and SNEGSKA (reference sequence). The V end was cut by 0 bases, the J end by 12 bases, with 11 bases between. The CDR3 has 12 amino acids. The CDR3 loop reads CSARDDTYQLFF. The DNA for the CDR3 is TGCAGTGCTAGAGACGACACCTATCAACTGTTTTTT.

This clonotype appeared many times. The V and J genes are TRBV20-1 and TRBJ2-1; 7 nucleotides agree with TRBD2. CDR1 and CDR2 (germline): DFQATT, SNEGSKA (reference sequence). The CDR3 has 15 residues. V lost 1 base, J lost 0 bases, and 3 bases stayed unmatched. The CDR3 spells CSARAQRDSYNEQFF. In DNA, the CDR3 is TGCAGTGCTAGAGCACAGCGGGACTCCTACAATGAGCAGTTCTTC.